The 2 T cell receptor beta chains reported below all come from one sample, sequenced in a study of shared clonotypes between healthy human individuals. This table comes from immunoSEQ multiplex PCR, and its TCRdb copy is limited to in-frame clones, with some not included. The profile covers 2,500,000 or so clones, with about 92% appearing a single time and about 0.13% taken by the ten largest. Sequencing was performed on naive CD4+ T cells sorted from blood. Subset given: CD45RA+ positively selected. Receptors originate from a man between 18 and 35 years old in good health.

The rearrangement links TRBV6-5 to TRBJ1-2, with D perhaps TRBD1 (5 bases). The CDR3 spans 13 residues. Germline assignment: CDR1 MNHEY and CDR2 SVGAGI. Trimming stripped 5 bases from V and 7 bases from J, with 14 bases between. In nucleotides, the CDR3 is TGTGCCAGCAGTCTCGACAGAATCGGTGGCTACACCTTC. Translating it yields CASSLDRIGGYTF.

The chain couples TRBV25-1 to TRBJ1-1; D possibly corresponds to TRBD1 (5 bases). V dropped 6 bases and J dropped 5 bases, with 22 bases sitting between them. The length of the CDR3 is 16 residues. The germline CDR1 and CDR2 sequences are MGHDK and SYGVNS. The CDR3 nucleotides are TGTGCCAGCAGCGAACCGGGGACCGGGGACCCAACTGAAGCTTTCTTT. As protein: CASSEPGTGDPTEAFF.